Sequencing of this T cell receptor beta chain was carried out in a study of T cell responses to AZD1222 COVID-19 vaccine (dated by TCRdb to the early 2020s). With regard to the full study: A total of 233 trial participants underwent TCR sequencing, of whom roughly 210 received two doses of AZD1222 and 26 received two doses of the MenACWY control vaccine. Trial participants were enrolled by age into 18-55, 56-69 and 70-plus year subgroups, with around 150, 28 and 57 TCR-sequenced participants respectively. Paper-wide results and their limitations: Nearly half of unique spike-specific TCRs reportedly recognized epitopes outside regions mutated in the B.1.351 and B.1.1.7 variants. Most participants were white British and females outnumbered males, and the authors suggested that clonal diversity may have been underestimated. After two AZD1222 doses, both the breadth and the depth of spike-specific TCRs were significantly higher than at day 0 and than in MenACWY recipients. In the small 56-69-year group, the increase in depth fell short of significance, most likely because of low power. Conclusions about previously exposed vaccinees are limited, since just five or six AZD1222 recipients were seropositive for SARS-CoV-2 at baseline. No day 14 peak-response samples were available, so repertoires were characterized only after the peak T cell response. Vaccine-associated CD4 TCRs spanned the whole spike protein, with dominant responses in regions 160-218 and 743-854.

The meaning of the sample's time point label: about 28 days (+/-7) after the second vaccine dose. AZD1222 recipients with second doses at about 4 weeks or about 12 weeks were pooled, because spike-specific TCR depth and breadth did not differ between schedules. The vaccinee samples were drawn from two UK trials, COV001 and COV002, one of which was a single-blind randomized controlled phase 2/3 trial testing AZD1222 (ChAdOx1 nCoV-19) in healthy adults. Trial participant PBMC samples were collected at day 0 and day 28 after the second dose for TCRbeta chain sequencing. The CDR3 regions of human TCRbeta chains were analyzed by immunosequencing. The study's processing was this. Repertoire TCRs were matched against a reference library of SARS-CoV-2-specific TCRs generated with the MIRA antigen-specificity platform. Breadth was defined as the fraction of unique TCRs that were SARS-CoV-2-associated, and depth was defined as the fraction of total T cells that were SARS-CoV-2-associated. Using the MIRA data, each spike-specific TCR was assigned both to the spike region to which the TCR was reactive and to a CD4 or CD8 class. Log10-transformed breadth and depth values were compared by one-way ANOVA with Sidak's multiple comparisons tests. Held by TCRdb, this immuneACCESS table contains in-frame sequences only and omits some clones. Under half of the omission traces to an unresolved V gene where checked; the cause of the rest is unknown. D and trimming were read from the DNA, whereas the V and J calls and clone size are those reported in that table. The sample yields more than 95,000 clones; about 82% were counted once. The ten largest clonotypes hold 17% of the sample.

Notes on this clone: It lacks a known antigen. The sample holds no much larger clone one base away, and base qualities are not on file.

The TCR sequence derives from an adult who received the AZD1222 COVID-19 vaccine. Sample: peripheral blood, taken 28 days after the second AZD1222 dose.

At the DNA level, the sequence is TGCGCCAGCAGCTTGGGGCCTAACCACGAGCAGTACTTC. This yields the protein CASSLGPNHEQYF. The rearranged chain carries TRBV5-1 and TRBJ2-7; the D gene assignment is ambiguous. The germline V gene encodes CDR1 SGHRS and CDR2 YFSETQ. Relative to germline, V is 0 bases shorter and J is 5 bases shorter, with 9 bases between their ends. From cysteine to phenylalanine, the CDR3 is 13 amino acids long. The CDR3 DNA has 39 bases and is translated from base 1.